The source of this T cell receptor (beta chain) is a study of blood T cell repertoires in COVID-19. About the research overall: In each case, the material was cDNA or gDNA derived from T cells, B-cell-depleted T cells, or PBMCs.

Some clones are missing from TCRdb's copy, which holds only in-frame ones; the method was immunoSEQ multiplex PCR. The sample lists about 210,000 clones, 65% to 85% occurring once. Participants' own reports of clinical history determined their cohort assignment. V lost 7 bases to trimming and J lost 5 bases; unmatched junction nucleotides: 8. The V gene's germline CDR1 is MNHEY and CDR2 SVGAGI. CDR3 length: 15 residues. The chain is built from TRBV6-5 and TRBJ2-3; TRBD2 matches 11 bases. The clonotype comes from a man aged 30 to 39 with acute COVID-19. Sequences were obtained from PBMCs or T cells enriched from blood (not recorded which). The CDR3 DNA sequence: TGTGCCAGCAAGAGTAGCGGGGGGGCAATAGATACGCAGTATTTT. It encodes CASKSSGGAIDTQYF.